This T cell receptor beta chain is drawn from a study of T cells in Graves' hyperthyroidism and ophthalmopathy. Germline CDR1 is MNHEY and CDR2 is SVGAGI. V gave up 6 bases and J gave up 5 bases; unmatched junction bases: 21. This CDR3 has 18 residues. It was RNA transcripts that yielded the amplified TCR beta CDR3 regions. An initial round of RT-PCR targeting the TCR CDR3 relied on the HTBI primer set. TCRdb re-called the multiplex PCR reads through MiXCR, storing one row per CDR3 protein. This sample has 560,000 or so distinct CDR3 sequences; around 42% occur once, and the top ten carry 6.5% to 9%. Sequenced input: peripheral blood or thyroid tissue (not recorded which). The rearrangement uses TRBV6-5 and TRBJ2-7; 8 bases are a match to TRBD2. This clonotype was obtained from a young woman with Graves' hyperthyroidism. CDR3 region: CASSLVRTKRGWGHEQYF. The CDR3 DNA reads as TGTGCCAGCAGCTTAGTCCGGACTAAGCGGGGGTGGGGGCACGAGCAGTACTTC.